These T cell receptor beta chains were read from a single sample in a study of cytomegalovirus exposure and HLA in healthy donors. Sequencing used immunoSEQ multiplex PCR; TCRdb keeps in-frame clones, though not all of them. Among 150,000 to 200,000 clones, 70% to 85% were seen once, and the ten largest hold 2.5%. The sample comprised PBMCs. These receptors came from a human donor in good health. The CDR3 runs from the conserved cysteine through the conserved F or W. Each record gives: CDR3 DNA, CDR3 protein, clone size, D gene, J gene, V gene. A D gene is named only where the DNA matches it firmly. The size field is filled for only some rows; it gives once, few, many or a size class.

DNA: TGCGCCAGCAGCTTGGCCGGGGGAAGCACTGAAGCTTTCTTT; CDR3: CASSLAGGSTEAFF; size: NA; D: NA; J: TRBJ1-1; V: TRBV5-1
DNA: TGTGCCAGCAATGACGAAGTAGAGCAGTACTTC; CDR3: CASNDEVEQYF; size: NA; D: NA; J: TRBJ2-5; V: TRBV6-1
DNA: TGCGCCAGCAGCCAAGATTCCACGGGAGATACGCAGTATTTT; CDR3: CASSQDSTGDTQYF; size: NA; D: NA; J: TRBJ2-3; V: TRBV4-1
DNA: TGTGCCAGCAGCGTACAGGGGGCGAGGGATGAGCAGTTCTTC; CDR3: CASSVQGARDEQFF; size: NA; D: TRBD1; J: TRBJ2-1; V: TRBV5-6
DNA: TGTGCCAGCAGTTTAAGCCAAGGGACTTACGAGCAGTACTTC; CDR3: CASSLSQGTYEQYF; size: few; D: NA; J: TRBJ2-7; V: TRBV27
DNA: TGTGCCATCAGTGAGAGCTGGGGCCCGGACACCGAAGCTTTCTTT; CDR3: CAISESWGPDTEAFF; size: NA; D: NA; J: TRBJ1-1; V: TRBV10-3
DNA: TGTGCCAGCAGTTACGACAGGGGGAGCACAGATACGCAGTATTTT; CDR3: CASSYDRGSTDTQYF; size: NA; D: TRBD1; J: TRBJ2-3; V: TRBV6-6
DNA: TGTGCCACCAGCACCGAAGAAACTAGCTGGGAGACCCAGTACTTC; CDR3: CATSTEETSWETQYF; size: NA; D: NA; J: TRBJ2-5; V: TRBV15
DNA: TGTGCCACCAAGGGGGACGTGGGGGAATCGGAGCAGTACTTC; CDR3: CATKGDVGESEQYF; size: NA; D: NA; J: TRBJ2-7; V: TRBV10-3
DNA: TGTGCCAGCAGCTTAGAAGGTGCTAGCGGGGGAACAGATACGCAGTATTTT; CDR3: CASSLEGASGGTDTQYF; size: NA; D: TRBD2; J: TRBJ2-3; V: TRBV7-9
DNA: TGTGCCAGCAGCGCCGGGACAGGGAATCAGCCCCAGCATTTT; CDR3: CASSAGTGNQPQHF; size: NA; D: TRBD1; J: TRBJ1-5; V: TRBV7-9
DNA: TGTGCCAGCAGCAAGCAGAGGAACCCCCCTTATGGCTACACCTTC; CDR3: CASSKQRNPPYGYTF; size: once; D: NA; J: TRBJ1-2; V: TRBV6-5
DNA: TGCGCCAGCAGCTTTAGCGGGGGGCCCACAGATACGCAGTATTTT; CDR3: CASSFSGGPTDTQYF; size: few; D: TRBD2; J: TRBJ2-3; V: TRBV5-1
DNA: TGTGCCAGCAGTGAAACGCAGGCCAACTCTGGAAACACCATATATTTT; CDR3: CASSETQANSGNTIYF; size: NA; D: NA; J: TRBJ1-3; V: TRBV6-1
DNA: TGTGCCAGCAGAATAGAGGGAAATGAGCAGTTCTTC; CDR3: CASRIEGNEQFF; size: NA; D: NA; J: TRBJ2-1; V: TRBV6-5
DNA: TGCGCCAGCAGCCAAGTTGGAAGCAGGGACTTAACTGAAGCTTTCTTT; CDR3: CASSQVGSRDLTEAFF; size: few; D: NA; J: TRBJ1-1; V: TRBV4-3
DNA: TGTGCCAGCAGTGAACTGTCTAACACTGAAGCTTTCTTT; CDR3: CASSELSNTEAFF; size: NA; D: NA; J: TRBJ1-1; V: TRBV6-1
DNA: TGTGCTAGCAGCTTGGGATTAGCGGGGTCGCACGGTGAGCAGTTCTTC; CDR3: CASSLGLAGSHGEQFF; size: NA; D: TRBD2; J: TRBJ2-1; V: TRBV7-7
DNA: TGTGCCAGCACCCTCGCTAGCGGGGGGTACAATGAGCAGTTCTTC; CDR3: CASTLASGGYNEQFF; size: NA; D: TRBD2; J: TRBJ2-1; V: TRBV7-2
DNA: TGTGCCAGTAGTTTGGGGGGGTTGAGGACTGAAGCTTTCTTT; CDR3: CASSLGGLRTEAFF; size: once; D: NA; J: TRBJ1-1; V: TRBV19
DNA: TGTGCCAGCAGCTTCGGCGGGGCATATAGCACAGATACGCAGTATTTT; CDR3: CASSFGGAYSTDTQYF; size: NA; D: NA; J: TRBJ2-3; V: TRBV5-6
DNA: TGTGCCAGCAGCTTGGACAGCAACACTGAAGCTTTCTTT; CDR3: CASSLDSNTEAFF; size: NA; D: NA; J: TRBJ1-1; V: TRBV5-4
DNA: TGTGCCAGCAGCTTACGGGGGGGGGACGAGCAGTACTTC; CDR3: CASSLRGGDEQYF; size: few; D: TRBD2; J: TRBJ2-7; V: TRBV7-3
DNA: TGTGCTAGTGGTTTGGTACTGCGGGCGGACCCCCTTAACTATGGCTACACCTTC; CDR3: CASGLVLRADPLNYGYTF; size: NA; D: NA; J: TRBJ1-2; V: TRBV12-5
DNA: TGTGCCAGCAGCTTACTGGAGGAGACCCAGTACTTC; CDR3: CASSLLEETQYF; size: NA; D: NA; J: TRBJ2-5; V: TRBV7-9
DNA: TGTGCCAGCCGACTTGGACTCACTGAAGCTTTCTTT; CDR3: CASRLGLTEAFF; size: NA; D: NA; J: TRBJ1-1; V: TRBV27
DNA: TGTGCCAGCAGTTACGGTGAGGGCCACACTGAAGCTTTCTTT; CDR3: CASSYGEGHTEAFF; size: NA; D: NA; J: TRBJ1-1; V: TRBV6-5
DNA: TGTGCCAGCAGCCCCCGTGGAGGGCCAGAGACCCAGTACTTC; CDR3: CASSPRGGPETQYF; size: NA; D: NA; J: TRBJ2-5; V: TRBV7-3
DNA: TGTGCCTGGAGTCAATCTAGCGGGAACACCGGGGAGCTGTTTTTT; CDR3: CAWSQSSGNTGELFF; size: NA; D: TRBD2; J: TRBJ2-2; V: TRBV30
DNA: TGTGCCAGCAGTCCGCCGTACTTAGTACAGGGAGCCGCTTACTATGGCTACACCTTC; CDR3: CASSPPYLVQGAAYYGYTF; size: NA; D: NA; J: TRBJ1-2; V: TRBV28
DNA: TGTGCCAGCAGCTTGGAGGGGGCGGGTGAAAAACTGTTTTTT; CDR3: CASSLEGAGEKLFF; size: once; D: TRBD1; J: TRBJ1-4; V: TRBV5-6
DNA: TGTGCCAGCAGCTTAAAGGGACAGCGTGAAGCTTTCTTT; CDR3: CASSLKGQREAFF; size: NA; D: TRBD1; J: TRBJ1-1; V: TRBV5-4